The TCR beta chain under discussion was sequenced for a study of T-cell reconstitution after alpha-beta-depleted transplantation in children. Study observations and caveats: Elevated TCRbeta diversity at day 60 was traced, in some patients, to surviving recipient T cells and thymic progenitors. Expanded clones from the graft, numbering several hundred, reportedly supplied alpha-beta T cells about two months after transplant. T cells produced anew were the main source of T-cell counts and diversity one year after transplant.

The authors prepared the TCRbeta library with unique molecular identifiers. TCRdb reprocessed the PCR reads with MiXCR, giving one entry per CDR3 protein. This table has hundreds of thousands of distinct CDR3 sequences, almost 8% appearing once. This clonotype occurred many times. Its cognate antigen is unknown. Germline CDR1 is MNHEY and CDR2 is SVGAGI. The CDR3 has 19 residues. The germline V and J ends were trimmed by 0 bases and 0 bases, with 20 bases remaining between them. The rearrangement uses TRBV6-5 and TRBJ1-1; a weak D match, TRBD1 (5 bases). Sequenced here: peripheral blood, sampled 360 days after TCRalphabeta/CD19-depleted stem cell transplant. This TCR was sampled from a female patient younger than 10 who had a stem cell transplant for Fanconi anemia, so the T cells may come from the graft donor. The CDR3 here is CASSYSRDPALYMNTEAFF. The CDR3 DNA is TGTGCCAGCAGTTACTCGAGGGACCCGGCACTCTATATGAACACTGAAGCTTTCTTT.